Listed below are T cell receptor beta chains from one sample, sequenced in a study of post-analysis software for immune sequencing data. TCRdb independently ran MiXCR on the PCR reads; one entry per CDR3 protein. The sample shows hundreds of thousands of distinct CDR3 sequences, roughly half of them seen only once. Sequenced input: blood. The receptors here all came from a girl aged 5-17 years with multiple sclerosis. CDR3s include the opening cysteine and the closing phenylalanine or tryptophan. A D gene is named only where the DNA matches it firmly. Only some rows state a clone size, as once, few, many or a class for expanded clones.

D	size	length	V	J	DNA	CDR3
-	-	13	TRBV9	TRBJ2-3	TGTGCCAGCAGCGGCCTAGCACGCGATACGCAGTATTTT	CASSGLARDTQYF
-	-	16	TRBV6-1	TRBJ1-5	TGTGCCAGCAGTGATTTGGGGGCGCGGGGCAATCAGCCCCAGCATTTT	CASSDLGARGNQPQHF
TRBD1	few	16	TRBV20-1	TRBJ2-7	TGCAGTGTTCAGGGGGCAGGGAATCAGGCAGTATACGAGCAGTACTTC	CSVQGAGNQAVYEQYF
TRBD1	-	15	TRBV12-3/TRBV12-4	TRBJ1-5	TGTGCCAGCGCGATCAGGACAGGGGGAAATCAGCCCCAGCATTTT	CASAIRTGGNQPQHF
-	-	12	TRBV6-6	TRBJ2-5	TGTGCCAGCAGTAACGGCAGGGAGACCCAGTACTTC	CASSNGRETQYF
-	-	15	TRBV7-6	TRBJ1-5	TGTGCCAGCAGCTTAGGGTCACAGGGAAATCAGCCCCAGCATTTT	CASSLGSQGNQPQHF
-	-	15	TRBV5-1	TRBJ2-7	TGCGCCAGCAGCTTGGGGCACATCCCTTCCTACGAGCAGTACTTC	CASSLGHIPSYEQYF
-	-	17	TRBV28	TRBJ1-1	TGTGCCAGCAGTTTATCGGGTCTGAGGCAGGGGACCACTGAAGCTTTCTTT	CASSLSGLRQGTTEAFF
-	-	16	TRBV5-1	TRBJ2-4	TGCGCCAGCAGCTTGGCCAGGACCCCAAACGGAAACATTCAGTACTTC	CASSLARTPNGNIQYF
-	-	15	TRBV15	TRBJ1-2	TGTGCCACCAGCAGAGTGGGGGGTACAAGCTATGGCTACACCTTC	CATSRVGGTSYGYTF
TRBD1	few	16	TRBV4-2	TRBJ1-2	TGTGCCAGCAGCCTCGGACAGGGGGTTTCTAACTATGGCTACACCTTC	CASSLGQGVSNYGYTF
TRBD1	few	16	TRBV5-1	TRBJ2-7	TGCGCCAGCAGCAGTATGACAGGGGGACCCGTGGACGAGCAGTACTTC	CASSSMTGGPVDEQYF
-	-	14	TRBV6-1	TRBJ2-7	TGTGCCAGCAGTGTTGACACGAGCTCCTACGAGCAGTACTTC	CASSVDTSSYEQYF
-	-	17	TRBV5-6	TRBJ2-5	TGTGCCAGCAGCGCCTTGACGAGGGCGACAGCCCAAGAGACCCAGTACTTC	CASSALTRATAQETQYF
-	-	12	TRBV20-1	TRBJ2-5	TGCAGTGCTCACCAGGGCTCCGAGACCCAGTACTTC	CSAHQGSETQYF
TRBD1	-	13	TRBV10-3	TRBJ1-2	TGTGCCATCAGCGAGACAGGGTGGGATGGCTACACCTTC	CAISETGWDGYTF
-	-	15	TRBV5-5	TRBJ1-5	TGTGCCAGCAGCTTGGCAGTAGGGGGTGAACAGCCCCAGCATTTT	CASSLAVGGEQPQHF
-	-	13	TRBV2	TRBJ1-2	TGTGCCAGCAGCAGTGCAGGGGTCTATGCCTACACCTTC	CASSSAGVYAYTF
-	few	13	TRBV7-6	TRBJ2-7	TGTGCCAGCAGCTTAGATCGGGCGGACGAGCAGTACTTC	CASSLDRADEQYF